This T cell receptor beta chain was identified during a study of T cells expressing NK-cell markers. Overall study results and limits: Dominant NKG2C+ clonotypes in roughly 6 donors made up about 1.0-7.5% of CD8+ T cells. Also leading the CD3+CD56-NKG2C+ fraction in a handful of donors were these clonotypes.

The CDR3 contains 14 residues. Germline lookup yields CDR1 SEHNR and CDR2 FQNEAQ (reference sequence). One entry per CDR3 protein, without DNA, is what TCRdb gives after re-calling the 5' RACE reads. The sample holds approximately 380,000 distinct CDR3 sequences. With respect to this clonotype: Its antigen is currently unknown.

This TCR was sampled from a man aged 18-70 years in good health. Sequencing used blood T cells: a sorted CD56 or NKG2C T cell subset, CD4+ or CD8+ T cells, or bulk PBMC T cells (not recorded which). This sequence joins TRBV7-9 and TRBJ2-1; TCRdb's D call, TRBD2, is unchecked because there is no DNA. The CDR3 reads CAMRASGSYNEQFF.